These 9 T cell receptor beta chains were all obtained from the same sample, sequenced in a study of T cell responses to AZD1222 COVID-19 vaccine. This table comes from immunoSEQ multiplex PCR, and its TCRdb copy is limited to in-frame clones, with some not included. The data hold 110,000 to 150,000 clones, with roughly 89% observed a single time. The material was peripheral blood, obtained on day 0 of AZD1222 vaccination. The receptors originated from an adult in good health.

This chain joins TRBV19 and TRBJ1-4; no clear D. The germline V gene has CDR1 LNHDA and CDR2 SQIVND (reference sequence). Trimming took 5 bases from V and 8 from J, leaving 18 bases between them. The CDR3 loop spans 15 amino acids. The CDR3 DNA reads as TGTGCCAGTAGTGTCGTCGGGGAGGTGGAGGAAAAACTGTTTTTT. This codes for CASSVVGEVEEKLFF. Filled out from reference TRBV19 and TRBJ1-4, the complete variable domain reads DGGITQSPKYLFRKEGQNVTLSCEQNLNHDAMYWYRQDPGQGLRLIYYSQIVNDFQKGDIAEGYSVSREKKESFPLTVTSAQKNPTAFYLCASSVVGEVEEKLFFGSGTQLSVL.

This clone has only one observation. The CDR3 here is CSVDGQSTLAYNEQFF. The CDR3, as DNA: TGCAGCGTAGACGGACAGAGCACATTAGCCTACAATGAGCAGTTCTTC. This chain links TRBV29-1 with TRBJ2-1, with a tentative D call TRBD1 (6 bases). V was cut by 6 bases and J by 2 bases, with 20 bases left in between. The germline gives CDR1 SQVTM, CDR2 ANQGSEA. There are 16 residues in the CDR3.

J is TRBJ2-1 and V is TRBV24-1; D may be TRBD1 (6 bases). Trimming took off 3 bases at V and 7 bases at J, with 12 bases between the two ends. Looked up from germline, CDR1 is KGHDR and CDR2 is SFDVKD. The CDR3 length is 14 residues. The CDR3 here is CATSDTFRGNEQFF. The DNA for the CDR3 is TGTGCCACCAGTGATACCTTTAGGGGGAATGAGCAGTTCTTC.

The J gene is TRBJ1-1, the V gene TRBV6-5; D call uncertain. Looked up from germline, CDR1 is MNHEY and CDR2 is SVGAGI. This CDR3 has 13 residues. Trimming cost V 8 bases and J 2 bases, with 12 bases left between them. The CDR3 DNA is TGTGCCAGCCCCCCGGGCAGAAACACTGAAGCTTTCTTT. Protein product: CASPPGRNTEAFF.

This clone has only one observation. The J gene is TRBJ2-3, the V gene TRBV7-2; TRBD1 matches 10 bases. The germline CDR1 and CDR2 sequences are SGHTA and FQGNSA. CDR3 length: 14 amino acids. With V trimmed by 3 bases and J by 4 bases, 1 base remained unmatched. CDR3 coding DNA: TGTGCCAGCAGCTTCGGGACAGGGGCAGATACGCAGTATTTT. It translates to CASSFGTGADTQYF.

The chain uses TRBV15 and TRBJ1-6; D ambiguous. The length of the CDR3 is 15 residues. With 0 bases removed from V and 7 bases from J, the gap between germline ends came to 10 bases. Looked up from germline, CDR1 is LNHNV and CDR2 is YYDKDF (reference sequence). For the CDR3, the DNA is TGTGCCACCAGCAGAGATCTTTTTTCAAATTCACCCCTCCACTTT. Amino acid sequence: CATSRDLFSNSPLHF.

This clone was picked up one time. V gene TRBV5-4 combines with J gene TRBJ2-2; D might be TRBD1 or TRBD2, each matching 5 bases. CDR3 length: 14 residues. V was pared by 4 bases and J by 8 bases, with 15 bases between. CDR1 and CDR2 (germline): SGHNT, YYREEE (reference sequence). CDR3 coding DNA: TGTGCCAGCAGCCCACGGGGCAGAGGAGGGGAGCTGTTTTTT. This gives the protein CASSPRGRGGELFF.

The V call is TRBV2, the J call TRBJ1-4; TRBD1 agrees at 9 bases. From germline, CDR1 is SNHLY and CDR2 FYNNEI. CDR3 length: 15 residues. Trimming removed 6 bases from V and 5 bases from J; junction bases left unmatched: 7. The CDR3: CASRFTGTGNEKLFF. CDR3 DNA: TGTGCCAGCAGATTCACCGGGACAGGGAATGAAAAACTGTTTTTT.

J is TRBJ2-7 and V is TRBV27, with TRBD1 as a possible D gene (6 bases). CDR1 is MNHEY and CDR2 is SMNVEV in the germline V gene (reference sequence). CDR3 length: 14 amino acids. Trimming left V 6 bases short and J 2 bases short, with 14 bases between. For the CDR3, the DNA is TGTGCCAGCAGGTGGGGCGCAGGGGCCTACGAGCAGTACTTC. This sequence encodes CASRWGAGAYEQYF.